This TCR beta chain was captured in a study of blood T cell repertoires in COVID-19. Study-wide context: COVID-19 samples, acute and convalescent, were from the United States, Italy and Spain. The analysed material was cDNA or gDNA that came from T cells, B-cell-depleted T cells, or PBMCs.

Using immunoSEQ multiplex PCR, the repertoire was profiled, and TCRdb retains in-frame clones only, with some absent. The sample carries around 390,000 clones, just under 90% recorded once. The V segment lost 4 bases and the J segment 0 bases; nucleotides outside the gene matches: 6. The CDR3 covers 17 residues. Germline V gene data show CDR1 as LNHDA and CDR2 as SQIVND (reference sequence). Enrollees, about 18 to 89 years old, lived in about two dozen US areas. What the recovered Cohort 3 donors had was two negative PCRs, clearance, or symptom resolution. This sequence was found in a woman between 50 and 59 years old who had recovered from COVID-19. This chain connects TRBV19 to TRBJ2-6; 7 bases are a match to TRBD1. Sequencing used PBMCs or T cells enriched from blood (not recorded which). The chain's CDR3 is CASSKRTGSSGANVLTF. The CDR3, as DNA: TGTGCCAGTAGTAAACGGACAGGAAGCTCTGGGGCCAACGTCCTGACTTTC.